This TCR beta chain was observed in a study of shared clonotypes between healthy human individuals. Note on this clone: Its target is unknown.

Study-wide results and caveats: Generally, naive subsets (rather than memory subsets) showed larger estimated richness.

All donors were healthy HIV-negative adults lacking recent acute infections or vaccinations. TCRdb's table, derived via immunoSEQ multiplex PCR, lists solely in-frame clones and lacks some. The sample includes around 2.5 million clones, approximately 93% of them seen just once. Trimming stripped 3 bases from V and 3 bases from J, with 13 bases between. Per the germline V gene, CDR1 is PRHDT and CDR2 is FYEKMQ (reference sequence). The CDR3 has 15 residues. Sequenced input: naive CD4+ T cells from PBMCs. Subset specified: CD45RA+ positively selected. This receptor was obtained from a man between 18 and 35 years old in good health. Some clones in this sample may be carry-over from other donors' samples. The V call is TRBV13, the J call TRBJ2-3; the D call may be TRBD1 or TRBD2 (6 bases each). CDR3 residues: CASSFQGTLTDTQYF. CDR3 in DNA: TGTGCCAGCAGCTTCCAGGGGACTCTGACAGATACGCAGTATTTT. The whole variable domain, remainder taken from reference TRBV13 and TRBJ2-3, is AAGVIQSPRHLIKEKRETATLKCYPIPRHDTVYWYQQGPGQDPQFLISFYEKMQSDKGSIPDRFSAQQFSDYHSELNMSSLELGDSALYFCASSFQGTLTDTQYFGPGTRLTVL.